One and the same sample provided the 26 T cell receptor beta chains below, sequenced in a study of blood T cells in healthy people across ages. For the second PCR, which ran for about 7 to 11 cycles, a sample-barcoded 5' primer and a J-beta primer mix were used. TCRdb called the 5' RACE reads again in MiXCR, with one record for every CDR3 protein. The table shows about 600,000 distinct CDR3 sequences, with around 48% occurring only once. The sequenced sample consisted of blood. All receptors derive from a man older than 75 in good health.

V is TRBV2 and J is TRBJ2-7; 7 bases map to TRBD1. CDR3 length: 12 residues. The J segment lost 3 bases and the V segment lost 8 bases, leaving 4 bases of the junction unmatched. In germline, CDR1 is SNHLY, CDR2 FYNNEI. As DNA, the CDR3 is TGTGCCAGCCTCCGGGACAGCTACGAGCAGTACTTC. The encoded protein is CASLRDSYEQYF.

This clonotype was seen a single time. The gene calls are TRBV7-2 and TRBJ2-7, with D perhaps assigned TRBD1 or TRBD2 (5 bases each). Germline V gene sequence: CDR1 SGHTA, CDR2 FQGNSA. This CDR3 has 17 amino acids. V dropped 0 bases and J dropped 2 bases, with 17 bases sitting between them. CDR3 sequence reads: CASSLALVPGTTYEQYF. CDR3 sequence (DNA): TGTGCCAGCAGCTTAGCGCTAGTTCCGGGGACCACCTACGAGCAGTACTTC.

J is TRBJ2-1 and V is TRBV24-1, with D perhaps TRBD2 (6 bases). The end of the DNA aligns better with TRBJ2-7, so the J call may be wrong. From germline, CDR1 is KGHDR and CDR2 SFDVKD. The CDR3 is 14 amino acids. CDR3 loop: CATSGGDSYNEQYF. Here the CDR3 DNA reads TGTGCCACCAGTGGGGGGGATTCTTACAATGAGCAGTACTTC.

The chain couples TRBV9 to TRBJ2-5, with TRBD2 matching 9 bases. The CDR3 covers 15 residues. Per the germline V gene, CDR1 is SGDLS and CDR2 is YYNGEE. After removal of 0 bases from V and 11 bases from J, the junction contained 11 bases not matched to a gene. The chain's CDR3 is CASSVAGTSSNEQYF. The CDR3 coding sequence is TGTGCCAGCAGCGTAGCCGGGACTAGCTCCAATGAGCAGTACTTC.

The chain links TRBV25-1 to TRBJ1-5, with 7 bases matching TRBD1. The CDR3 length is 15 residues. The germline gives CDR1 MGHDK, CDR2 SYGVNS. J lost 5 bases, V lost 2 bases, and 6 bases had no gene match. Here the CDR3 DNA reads TGTGCCAGCAGTGAAGGGGACAGATACGATCAGCCCCAGCATTTT. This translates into CASSEGDRYDQPQHF.

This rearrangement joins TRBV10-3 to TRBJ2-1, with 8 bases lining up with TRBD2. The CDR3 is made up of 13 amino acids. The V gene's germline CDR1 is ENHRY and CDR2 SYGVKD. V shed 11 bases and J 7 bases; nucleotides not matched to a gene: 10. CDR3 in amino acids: CAVRGGPGNEQFF. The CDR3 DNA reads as TGTGCCGTTCGGGGGGGGCCTGGGAATGAGCAGTTCTTC.

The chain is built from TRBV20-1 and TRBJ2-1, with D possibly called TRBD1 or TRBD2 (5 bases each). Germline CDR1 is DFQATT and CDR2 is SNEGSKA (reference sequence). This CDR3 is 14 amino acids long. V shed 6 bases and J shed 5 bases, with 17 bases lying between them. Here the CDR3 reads CSAPSGRINNEQFF. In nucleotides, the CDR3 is TGCAGTGCCCCCTCGGGACGGATAAACAATGAGCAGTTCTTC.

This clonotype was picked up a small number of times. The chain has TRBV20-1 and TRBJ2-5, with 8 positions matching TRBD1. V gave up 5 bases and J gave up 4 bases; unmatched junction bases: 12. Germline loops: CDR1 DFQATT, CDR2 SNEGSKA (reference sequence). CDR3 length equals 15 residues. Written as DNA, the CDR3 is TGCAGTGCTCAGTTTAACAGGGGGAAGGTAGAGACCCAGTACTTC. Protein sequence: CSAQFNRGKVETQYF.

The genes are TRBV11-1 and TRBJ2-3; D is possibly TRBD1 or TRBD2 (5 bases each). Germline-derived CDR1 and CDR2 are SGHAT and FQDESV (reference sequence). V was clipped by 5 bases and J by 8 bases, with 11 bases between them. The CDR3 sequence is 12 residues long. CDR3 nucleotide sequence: TGTGCCAGCAGCCACCCTGGGGGTACGCAGTATTTT. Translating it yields CASSHPGGTQYF.

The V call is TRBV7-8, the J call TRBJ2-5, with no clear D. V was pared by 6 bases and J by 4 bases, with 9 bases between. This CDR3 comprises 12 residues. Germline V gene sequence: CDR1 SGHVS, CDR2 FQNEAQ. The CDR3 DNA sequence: TGTGCCAGCAGTCTCCATTCAGAGACCCAGTACTTC. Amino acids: CASSLHSETQYF.

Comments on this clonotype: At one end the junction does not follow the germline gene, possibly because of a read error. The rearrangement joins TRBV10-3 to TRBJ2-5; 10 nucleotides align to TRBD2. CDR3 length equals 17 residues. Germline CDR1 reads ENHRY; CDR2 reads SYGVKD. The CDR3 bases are TGTGCCATCAGTGAGTCGGGGAGCGGGAGGGCCCAAGAGGCCCAGTACTTC. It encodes CAISESGSGRAQEAQYF.

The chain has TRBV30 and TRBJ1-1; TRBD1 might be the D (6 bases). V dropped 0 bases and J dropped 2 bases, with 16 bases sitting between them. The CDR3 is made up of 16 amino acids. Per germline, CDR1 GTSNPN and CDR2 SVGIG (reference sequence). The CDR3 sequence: CAWSVSGGGRNTEAFF. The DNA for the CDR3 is TGTGCCTGGAGTGTAAGCGGGGGCGGAAGAAACACTGAAGCTTTCTTT. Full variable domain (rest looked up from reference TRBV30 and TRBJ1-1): SQTIHQWPATLVQPVGSPLSLECTVEGTSNPNLYWYRQAAGRGLQLLFYSVGIGQISSEVPQNLSASRPQDRQFILSSKKLLLSDSGFYLCAWSVSGGGRNTEAFFGQGTRLTVV.

This chain's CDR3 is CASSLGVGETQYF. As DNA, the CDR3 is TGTGCCAGCAGCTTAGGTGTCGGCGAGACCCAGTACTTC. This sequence joins TRBV7-2 and TRBJ2-5; D uncertain. CDR1 SGHTA and CDR2 FQGNSA come from the germline V gene. This CDR3 is built from 13 residues. V lost 1 base to trimming and J lost 5 bases, with 8 bases between them. Using reference TRBV7-2 and TRBJ2-5 for the parts outside the CDR3, the full variable domain is GAGVSQSPSNKVTEKGKDVELRCDPISGHTALYWYRQSLGQGLEFLIYFQGNSAPDKSGLPSDRFSAERTGGSVSTLTIQRTQQEDSAVYLCASSLGVGETQYFGPGTRLLVL.

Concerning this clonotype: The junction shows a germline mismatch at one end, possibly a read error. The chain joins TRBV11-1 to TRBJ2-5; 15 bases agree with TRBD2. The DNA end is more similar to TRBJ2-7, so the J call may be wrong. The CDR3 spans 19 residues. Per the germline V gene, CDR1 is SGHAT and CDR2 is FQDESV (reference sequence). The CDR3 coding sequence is TGCGCCAGCAGCTTAGCTCCCTCCGGGACTAGCGGGAGGTTCTACGAGCAGTACTTC. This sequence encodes CASSLAPSGTSGRFYEQYF.

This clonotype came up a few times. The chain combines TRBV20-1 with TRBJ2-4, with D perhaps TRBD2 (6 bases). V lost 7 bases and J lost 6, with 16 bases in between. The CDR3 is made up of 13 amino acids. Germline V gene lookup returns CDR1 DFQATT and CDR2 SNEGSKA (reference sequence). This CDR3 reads CSGRGGPGNIQYF. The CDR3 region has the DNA TGCAGTGGCCGCGGAGGGCCCGGAAACATTCAGTACTTC.

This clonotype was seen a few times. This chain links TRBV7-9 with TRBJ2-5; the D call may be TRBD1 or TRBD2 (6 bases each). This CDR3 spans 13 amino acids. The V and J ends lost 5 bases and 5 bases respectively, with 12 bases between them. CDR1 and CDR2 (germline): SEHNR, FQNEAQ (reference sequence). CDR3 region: CASSQRGEETQYF. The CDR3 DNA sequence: TGTGCCAGCAGCCAAAGGGGGGAGGAGACCCAGTACTTC.

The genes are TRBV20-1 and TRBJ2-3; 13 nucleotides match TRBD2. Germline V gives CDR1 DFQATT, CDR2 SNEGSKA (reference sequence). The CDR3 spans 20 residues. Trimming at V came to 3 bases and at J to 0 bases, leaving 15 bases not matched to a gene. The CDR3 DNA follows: TGCAGTGCTAGCCCCGGGACTAGCGGGGACCTGATCTCTAGCACAGATACGCAGTATTTT. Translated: CSASPGTSGDLISSTDTQYF.

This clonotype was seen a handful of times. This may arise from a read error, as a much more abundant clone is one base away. The CDR3 here is CASSYATGGRGEAQYF. DNA for the CDR3: TGTGCCAGCAGTTACGCGACAGGGGGCAGGGGAGAGGCCCAGTACTTC. The chain is built from TRBV6-5 and TRBJ2-7, with TRBD1 identical over 10 bases. The CDR3 consists of 16 residues. Trimming removed 2 bases from V and 10 bases from J; junction bases left unmatched: 14. Germline CDR1 is MNHEY and CDR2 is SVGAGI.

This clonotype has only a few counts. DNA for the CDR3: TGTGCCAGCACGCCGGCGAACACTGAAGCTTTCTTT. Translated, it gives CASTPANTEAFF. This chain uses TRBV7-9 with TRBJ1-1; D remains unclear. Trimming left V 7 bases short and J 1 base short, with 7 bases between. Germline CDR1 reads SEHNR; CDR2 reads FQNEAQ (reference sequence). The CDR3 loop spans 12 amino acids.

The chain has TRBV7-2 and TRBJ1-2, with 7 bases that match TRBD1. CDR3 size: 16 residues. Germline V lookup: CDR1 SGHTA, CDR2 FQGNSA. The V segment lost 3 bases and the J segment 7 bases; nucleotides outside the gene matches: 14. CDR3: CASSLGRGTARGGYTF. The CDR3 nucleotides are TGTGCCAGCAGCTTGGGAAGGGGGACAGCGAGAGGTGGCTACACCTTC.

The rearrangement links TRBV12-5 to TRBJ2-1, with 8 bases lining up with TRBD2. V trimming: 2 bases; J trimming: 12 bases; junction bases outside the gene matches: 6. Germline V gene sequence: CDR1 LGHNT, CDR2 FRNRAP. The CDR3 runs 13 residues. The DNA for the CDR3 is TGTGCTAGTGGTTTGTCCCCCGCGGGGGGGCAGTTCTTC. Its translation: CASGLSPAGGQFF.

CDR3 sequence reads: CATSDSGRPSGVRDEQFF. The DNA of the CDR3 is TGTGCCACCAGTGATTCCGGGCGCCCTAGCGGGGTTAGGGATGAGCAGTTCTTC. The chain couples TRBV24-1 to TRBJ2-1; 9 bases line up with TRBD2. The V gene end was trimmed by 2 bases and the J gene end by 8 bases; junction bases not matched to a gene: 15. Germline loops: CDR1 KGHDR, CDR2 SFDVKD. CDR3 length: 18 residues.

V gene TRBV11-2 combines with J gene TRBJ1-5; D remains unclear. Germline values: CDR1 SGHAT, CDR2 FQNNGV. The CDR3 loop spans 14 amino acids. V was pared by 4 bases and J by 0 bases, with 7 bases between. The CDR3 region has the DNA TGTGCCAGCAGCTCTTCATATAGCAATCAGCCCCAGCATTTT. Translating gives CASSSSYSNQPQHF.

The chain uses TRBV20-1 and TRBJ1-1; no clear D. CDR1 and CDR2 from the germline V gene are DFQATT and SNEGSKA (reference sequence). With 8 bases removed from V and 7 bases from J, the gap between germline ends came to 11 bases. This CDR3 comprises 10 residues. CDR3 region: CSPWNSEAFF. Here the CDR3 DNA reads TGCAGTCCATGGAATAGTGAAGCTTTCTTT.

The CDR3 nucleotides are TGTGCCATCAGTGATGCAGAATTCCATGGCTACACCTTC. As protein: CAISDAEFHGYTF. The chain joins TRBV10-3 to TRBJ1-2, with D unresolved. This CDR3 is built from 13 residues. V dropped 3 bases and J dropped 6 bases, with 11 bases sitting between them. CDR1 is ENHRY, CDR2 SYGVKD, per germline.

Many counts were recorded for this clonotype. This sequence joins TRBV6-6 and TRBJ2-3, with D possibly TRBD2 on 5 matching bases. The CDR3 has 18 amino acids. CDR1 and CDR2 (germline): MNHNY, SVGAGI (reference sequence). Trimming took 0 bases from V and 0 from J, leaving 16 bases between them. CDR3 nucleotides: TGTGCCAGCAGTTACTCTCATTCCCGGGATATAAGCACAGATACGCAGTATTTT. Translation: CASSYSHSRDISTDTQYF.